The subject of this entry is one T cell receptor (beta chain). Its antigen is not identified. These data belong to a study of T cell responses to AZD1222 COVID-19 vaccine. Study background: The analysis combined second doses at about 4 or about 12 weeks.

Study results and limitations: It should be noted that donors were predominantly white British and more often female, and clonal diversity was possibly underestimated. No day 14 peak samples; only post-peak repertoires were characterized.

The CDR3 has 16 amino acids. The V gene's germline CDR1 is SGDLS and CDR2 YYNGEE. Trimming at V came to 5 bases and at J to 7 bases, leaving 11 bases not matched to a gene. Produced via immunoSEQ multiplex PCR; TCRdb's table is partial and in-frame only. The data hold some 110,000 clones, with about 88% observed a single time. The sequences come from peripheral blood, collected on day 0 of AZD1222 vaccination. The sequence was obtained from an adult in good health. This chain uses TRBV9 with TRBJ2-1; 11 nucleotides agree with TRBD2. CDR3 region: CASSKMGGLAENEQFF. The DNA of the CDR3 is TGTGCCAGCAGTAAAATGGGGGGACTAGCGGAGAATGAGCAGTTCTTC. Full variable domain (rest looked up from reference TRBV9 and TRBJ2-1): DSGVTQTPKHLITATGQRVTLRCSPRSGDLSVYWYQQSLDQGLQFLIQYYNGEERAKGNILERFSAQQFPDLHSELNLSSLELGDSALYFCASSKMGGLAENEQFFGPGTRLTVL.